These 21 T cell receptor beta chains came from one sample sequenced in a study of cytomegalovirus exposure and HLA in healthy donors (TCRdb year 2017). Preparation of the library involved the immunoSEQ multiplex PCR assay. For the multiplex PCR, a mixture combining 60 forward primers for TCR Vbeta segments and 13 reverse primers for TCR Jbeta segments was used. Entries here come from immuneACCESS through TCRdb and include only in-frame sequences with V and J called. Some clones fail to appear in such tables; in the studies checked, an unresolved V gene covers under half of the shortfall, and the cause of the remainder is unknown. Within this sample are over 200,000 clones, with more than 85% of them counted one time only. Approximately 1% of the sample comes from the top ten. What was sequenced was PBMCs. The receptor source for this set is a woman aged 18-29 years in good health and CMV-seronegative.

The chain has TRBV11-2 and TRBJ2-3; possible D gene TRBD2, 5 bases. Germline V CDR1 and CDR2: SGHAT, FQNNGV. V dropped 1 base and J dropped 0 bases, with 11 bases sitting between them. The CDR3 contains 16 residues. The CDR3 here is CASSLGLAISTDTQYF. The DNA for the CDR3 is TGTGCCAGCAGCTTAGGGTTAGCGATTAGCACAGATACGCAGTATTTT.

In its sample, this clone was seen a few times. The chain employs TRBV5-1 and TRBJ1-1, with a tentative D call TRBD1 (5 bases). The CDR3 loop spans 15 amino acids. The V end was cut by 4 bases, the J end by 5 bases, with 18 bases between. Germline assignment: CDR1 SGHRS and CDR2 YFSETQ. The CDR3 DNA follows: TGCGCCAGCAGCCCGGGGGAGGCGGGGACGACTGAAGCTTTCTTT. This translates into CASSPGEAGTTEAFF.

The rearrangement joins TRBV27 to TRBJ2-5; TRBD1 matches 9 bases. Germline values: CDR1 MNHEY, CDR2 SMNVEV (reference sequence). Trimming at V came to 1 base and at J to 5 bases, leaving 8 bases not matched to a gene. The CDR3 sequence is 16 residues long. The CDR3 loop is CASSLLKGQGSETQYF. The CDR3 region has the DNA TGTGCCAGCAGTTTATTAAAGGGACAGGGTTCCGAGACCCAGTACTTC.

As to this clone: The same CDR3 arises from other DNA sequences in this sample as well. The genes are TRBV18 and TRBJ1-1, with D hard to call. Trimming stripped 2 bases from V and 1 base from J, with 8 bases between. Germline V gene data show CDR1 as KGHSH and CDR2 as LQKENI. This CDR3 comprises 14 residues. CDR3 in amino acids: CASSPSSGNTEAFF. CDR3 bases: TGTGCCAGCTCACCATCGTCAGGGAACACTGAAGCTTTCTTT. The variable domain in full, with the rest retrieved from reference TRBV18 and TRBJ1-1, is NAGVMQNPRHLVRRRGQEARLRCSPMKGHSHVYWYRQLPEEGLKFMVYLQKENIIDESGMPKERFSAEFPKEGPSILRIQQVVRGDSAAYFCASSPSSGNTEAFFGQGTRLTVV.

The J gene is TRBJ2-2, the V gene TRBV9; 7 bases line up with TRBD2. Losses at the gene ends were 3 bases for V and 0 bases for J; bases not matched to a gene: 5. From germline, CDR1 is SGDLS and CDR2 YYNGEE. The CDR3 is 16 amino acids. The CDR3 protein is CASSGPSGPNTGELFF. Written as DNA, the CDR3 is TGTGCCAGCAGCGGACCTAGCGGCCCGAACACCGGGGAGCTGTTTTTT.

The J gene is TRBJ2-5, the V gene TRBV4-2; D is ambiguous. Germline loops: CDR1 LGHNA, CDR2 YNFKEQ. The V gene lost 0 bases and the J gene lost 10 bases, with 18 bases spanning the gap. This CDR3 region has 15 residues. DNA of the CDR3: TGTGCCAGCAGCCAAGACCCATCCCCGTCGGGTGGCCAGTACTTC. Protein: CASSQDPSPSGGQYF.

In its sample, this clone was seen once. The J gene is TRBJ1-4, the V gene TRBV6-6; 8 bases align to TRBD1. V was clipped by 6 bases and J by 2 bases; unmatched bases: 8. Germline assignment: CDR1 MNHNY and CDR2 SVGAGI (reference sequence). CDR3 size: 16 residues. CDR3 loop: CASRLGQGVTNEKLFF. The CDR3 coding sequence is TGTGCCAGCAGACTCGGACAGGGCGTGACTAATGAAAAACTGTTTTTT.

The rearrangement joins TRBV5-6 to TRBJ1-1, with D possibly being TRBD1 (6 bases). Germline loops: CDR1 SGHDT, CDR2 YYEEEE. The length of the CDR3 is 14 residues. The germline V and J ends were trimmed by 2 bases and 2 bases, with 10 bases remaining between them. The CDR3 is CASSFRDTNTEAFF. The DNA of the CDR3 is TGTGCCAGCAGCTTCCGGGACACTAACACTGAAGCTTTCTTT.

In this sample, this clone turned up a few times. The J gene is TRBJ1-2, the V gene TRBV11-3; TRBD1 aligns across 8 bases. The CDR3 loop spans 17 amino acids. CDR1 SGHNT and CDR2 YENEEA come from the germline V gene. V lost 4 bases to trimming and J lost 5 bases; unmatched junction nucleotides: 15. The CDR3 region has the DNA TGTGCCAGCAGCTCCAGGTCCCGGCCTGACAGGGGATATGGCTACACCTTC. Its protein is CASSSRSRPDRGYGYTF.

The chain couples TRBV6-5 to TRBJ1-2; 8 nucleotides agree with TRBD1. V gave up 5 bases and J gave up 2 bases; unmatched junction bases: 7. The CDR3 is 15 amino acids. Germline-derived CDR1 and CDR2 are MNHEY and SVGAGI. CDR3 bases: TGTGCCAGCAGTCGTCGGACAGGGATGAACTATGGCTACACCTTC. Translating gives CASSRRTGMNYGYTF.

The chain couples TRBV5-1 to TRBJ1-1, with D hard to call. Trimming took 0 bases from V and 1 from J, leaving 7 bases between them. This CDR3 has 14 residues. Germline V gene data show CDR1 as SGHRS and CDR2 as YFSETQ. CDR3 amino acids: CASSLGNRNTEAFF. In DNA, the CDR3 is TGCGCCAGCAGCTTGGGGAACAGGAACACTGAAGCTTTCTTT.

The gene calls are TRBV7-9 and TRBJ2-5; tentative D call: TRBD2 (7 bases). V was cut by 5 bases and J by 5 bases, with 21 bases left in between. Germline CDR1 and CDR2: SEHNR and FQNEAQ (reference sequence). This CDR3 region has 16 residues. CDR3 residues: CASSNRRGGVDETQYF. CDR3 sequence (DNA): TGTGCCAGCAGCAACAGAAGGGGGGGGGTCGACGAGACCCAGTACTTC.

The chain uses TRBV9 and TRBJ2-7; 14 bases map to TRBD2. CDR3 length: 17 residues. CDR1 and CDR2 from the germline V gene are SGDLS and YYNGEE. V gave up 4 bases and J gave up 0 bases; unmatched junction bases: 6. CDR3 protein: CASSPQGLAGVSYEQYF. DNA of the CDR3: TGTGCCAGCAGCCCTCAGGGACTAGCGGGAGTCTCCTACGAGCAGTACTTC.

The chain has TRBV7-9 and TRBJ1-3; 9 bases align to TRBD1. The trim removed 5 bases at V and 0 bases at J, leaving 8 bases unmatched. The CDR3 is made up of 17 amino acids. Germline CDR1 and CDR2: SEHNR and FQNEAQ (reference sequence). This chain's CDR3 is CASSAYRGPVSGNTIYF. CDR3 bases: TGTGCCAGCAGCGCCTACAGGGGGCCGGTCTCTGGAAACACCATATATTTT.

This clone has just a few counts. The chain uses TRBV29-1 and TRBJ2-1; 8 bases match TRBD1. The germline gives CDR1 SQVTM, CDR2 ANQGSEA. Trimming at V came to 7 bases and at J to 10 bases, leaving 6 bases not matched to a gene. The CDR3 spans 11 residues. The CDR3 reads CSDVTGGEQFF. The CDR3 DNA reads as TGCAGCGACGTCACAGGGGGGGAGCAGTTCTTC.

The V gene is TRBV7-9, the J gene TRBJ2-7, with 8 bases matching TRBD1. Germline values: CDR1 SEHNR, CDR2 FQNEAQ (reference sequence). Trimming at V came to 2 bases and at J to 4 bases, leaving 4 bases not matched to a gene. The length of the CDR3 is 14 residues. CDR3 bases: TGTGCCAGCAGCTTACGGACAGGGTCTTACGAGCAGTACTTC. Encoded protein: CASSLRTGSYEQYF.

The CDR3 loop is CASSPGLIQETQYF. CDR3 bases: TGTGCCAGCTCCCCCGGACTGATTCAAGAGACCCAGTACTTC. J is TRBJ2-5 and V is TRBV18; D is possibly TRBD2 (5 bases). V lost 6 bases and J 2 bases, leaving 13 bases between the germline ends. The CDR3 has 14 residues. Germline-derived CDR1 and CDR2 are KGHSH and LQKENI.

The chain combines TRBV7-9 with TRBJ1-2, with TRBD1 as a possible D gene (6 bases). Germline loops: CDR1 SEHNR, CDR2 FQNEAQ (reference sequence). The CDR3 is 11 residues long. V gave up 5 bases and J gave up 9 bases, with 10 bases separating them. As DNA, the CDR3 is TGTGCCAGCAGCGGCAGGGACAGCTACACCTTC. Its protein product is CASSGRDSYTF. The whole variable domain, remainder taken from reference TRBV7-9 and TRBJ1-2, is DTGVSQNPRHKITKRGQNVTFRCDPISEHNRLYWYRQTLGQGPEFLTYFQNEAQLEKSRLLSDRFSAERPKGSFSTLEIQRTEQGDSAMYLCASSGRDSYTFGSGTRLTVV.

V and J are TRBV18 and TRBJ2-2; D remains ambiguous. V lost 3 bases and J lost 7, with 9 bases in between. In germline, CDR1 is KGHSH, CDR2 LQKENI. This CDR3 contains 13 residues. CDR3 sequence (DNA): TGTGCCAGCTCACCTACCGAGATCGGGGAGCTGTTTTTT. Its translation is CASSPTEIGELFF.

CDR3 nucleotides: TGTGCCAGCAGCCCCTCTAGGTTTTGGTATGAGCAGTTCTTC. Its translation: CASSPSRFWYEQFF. The chain carries TRBV7-8 and TRBJ2-1, with D hard to call. Trimming shortened V by 5 bases and J by 8 bases, and 16 bases separated the two germline ends. Germline V CDR1 and CDR2: SGHVS, FQNEAQ. CDR3 length: 14 amino acids.

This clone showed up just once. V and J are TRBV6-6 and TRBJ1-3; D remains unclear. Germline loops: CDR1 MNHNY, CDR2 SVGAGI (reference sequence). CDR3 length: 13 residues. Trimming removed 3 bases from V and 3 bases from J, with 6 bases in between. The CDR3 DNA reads TGTGCCAGCAGTTATTCTAGTGGAAACACCATATATTTT. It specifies CASSYSSGNTIYF.